A single sample is the source of the 20 T cell receptor beta chains below, sequenced in a study of blood T cells in healthy people across ages. Using a J-beta primer mix together with a sample-barcoded 5' primer, a second PCR was run for 7 to 11 cycles. MiXCR, run by TCRdb on the 5' RACE reads, gives a single entry per CDR3 protein. The sample has about 680,000 distinct CDR3 sequences, approximately 49% seen once; the top ten hold around a third. Material: blood. The receptors shown here come from a woman aged 60-75 years in good health.

Note on this clonotype: The junction does not match germline at one end; this may be a read error. The rearrangement links TRBV10-3 to TRBJ1-2; D call uncertain. The CDR3 contains 14 residues. Per the germline V gene, CDR1 is ENHRY and CDR2 is SYGVKD. The CDR3 bases are TGTGCCAGCAGTTACCGAAGTGGGGTTGGTGGCTACACCTTC. Encoded protein: CASSYRSGVGGYTF.

The J gene is TRBJ1-1, the V gene TRBV20-1; 7 bases are shared with TRBD1. Germline CDR1 and CDR2: DFQATT and SNEGSKA (reference sequence). This CDR3 has 12 residues. Germline trimming cut 5 bases from V and 7 bases from J; bases unmatched to any gene: 7. Here the CDR3 DNA reads TGCAGTGCTTACAGGGGTTTGGGTGAAGCTTTCTTT. This translates into CSAYRGLGEAFF.

This chain links TRBV7-9 with TRBJ2-3; 10 bases match TRBD2. The CDR3 is 15 amino acids. Germline V gene data show CDR1 as SEHNR and CDR2 as FQNEAQ (reference sequence). The ends lost 4 bases at V and 2 bases at J; junction bases unmatched: 3. The CDR3 bases are TGTGCCAGCAGCTACGGGACTAGCGCCACAGATACGCAGTATTTT. It specifies CASSYGTSATDTQYF.

The table lists this clonotype with a count of one. The chain links TRBV24-1 to TRBJ2-1; 10 bases match TRBD2. The CDR3 length is 17 residues. CDR1 KGHDR and CDR2 SFDVKD come from the germline V gene. Trimming took 2 bases from V and 7 from J; bases not matched to a gene: 10. The CDR3 loop is CATSDSLAGGLVNEQFF. The DNA of the CDR3 is TGTGCCACCAGTGATTCTTTAGCGGGGGGCCTCGTGAATGAGCAGTTCTTC.

The V and J genes are TRBV29-1 and TRBJ2-7; D is tentatively TRBD1 or TRBD2 (6 bases each). Germline-derived CDR1 and CDR2 are SQVTM and ANQGSEA. The CDR3 totals 12 residues. V was pared by 7 bases and J by 4 bases, with 14 bases between. CDR3 nucleotide sequence: TGCAGCGGGGGGGCATCGACATACGAGCAGTACTTC. It codes for CSGGASTYEQYF.

V usage is TRBV20-1 and J usage is TRBJ1-3, with D tentatively TRBD1 (5 bases). The CDR3 consists of 14 residues. The V and J ends lost 6 bases and 0 bases respectively, with 12 bases between them. Per germline, CDR1 DFQATT and CDR2 SNEGSKA (reference sequence). The CDR3 protein is CSARDGGSGNTIYF. For the CDR3, the DNA is TGCAGTGCCAGGGACGGGGGCTCTGGAAACACCATATATTTT.

The J gene is TRBJ2-7, the V gene TRBV5-1; 7 bases are a match to TRBD1. Germline CDR1 SGHRS, CDR2 YFSETQ. V trimming: 8 bases; J trimming: 0 bases; junction bases outside the gene matches: 11. The CDR3 has 15 amino acids. For the CDR3, the DNA is TGCGCCAGTAGATCCATCACAGGGGCCTCCTACGAGCAGTACTTC. This encodes CASRSITGASYEQYF. The variable domain in full, with the rest retrieved from reference TRBV5-1 and TRBJ2-7, is KAGVTQTPRYLIKTRGQQVTLSCSPISGHRSVSWYQQTPGQGLQFLFEYFSETQRNKGNFPGRFSGRQFSNSRSEMNVSTLELGDSALYLCASRSITGASYEQYFGPGTRLTVT.

The chain has TRBV28 and TRBJ1-5; D is perhaps TRBD1 (6 bases). Germline V gene data show CDR1 as MDHEN and CDR2 as SYDVKM. The CDR3 sequence is 14 residues long. Trimming cost V 7 bases and J 5 bases, with 15 bases left between them. The CDR3 here is CASISTGLYQPQHF. The CDR3 DNA reads as TGTGCCAGCATTAGTACAGGGTTGTATCAGCCCCAGCATTTT.

In DNA form, the CDR3 reads TGCGCCAGCAGCCCGGGGGCAGGGGTCTTTGAGCAGTACTTC. This translates into CASSPGAGVFEQYF. The rearrangement links TRBV5-1 to TRBJ2-7, with D perhaps being TRBD1 or TRBD2 (6 bases each). The CDR3 contains 14 residues. V gave up 4 bases and J gave up 7 bases, with 18 bases separating them. CDR1 is SGHRS and CDR2 is YFSETQ in the germline V gene.

V usage is TRBV6-2 or TRBV6-3 and J usage is TRBJ2-7, with D possibly being TRBD1 (5 bases). The J call could be wrong; TRBJ2-5 is a better fit for the DNA end. The germline V gene encodes CDR1 MNHEY and CDR2 SVGEGT. CDR3 length: 13 amino acids. In DNA form, the CDR3 reads TGTGCCAGCCGGAAGGGGCCAAAAGAGACCCAGTACTTC. Translation gives CASRKGPKETQYF.

This clonotype was counted a single time. This chain links TRBV5-1 with TRBJ2-7; D is uncertain. The CDR3 consists of 13 residues. V lost 5 bases to trimming and J lost 0 bases, with 9 bases between them. Germline CDR1 reads SGHRS; CDR2 reads YFSETQ. DNA for the CDR3: TGCGCCAGCAGGGACGGTCGCTCCTACGAGCAGTACTTC. Its protein product is CASRDGRSYEQYF.

The chain links TRBV4-1 to TRBJ2-4; possibly TRBD2 for D (6 bases). The assigned J gene may be wrong: the sequence end matches TRBJ2-7 better. Germline-derived CDR1 and CDR2 are MGHRA and YSYEKL. The CDR3 has 16 amino acids. DNA for the CDR3: TGCGCCAGCAGCCAAAACACACTAGCAGCATCTGGCGAGCAGTACTTC. As protein: CASSQNTLAASGEQYF.

This clonotype was recorded a few times. The chain is built from TRBV15 and TRBJ2-5, with D tentatively TRBD1 or TRBD2 (5 bases each). Germline V gives CDR1 LNHNV, CDR2 YYDKDF (reference sequence). There are 13 residues in the CDR3. V lost 1 base to trimming and J lost 5 bases, with 8 bases between them. The CDR3 region has the DNA TGTGCCACCAGCAGAGGGGGCGGGGAGACCCAGTACTTC. Its translation is CATSRGGGETQYF.

This clonotype was detected only once. This chain joins TRBV2 and TRBJ2-5, with 10 bases fitting TRBD2. The closer fit of TRBJ2-7 to the DNA end suggests the J call may be wrong. Looked up from germline, CDR1 is SNHLY and CDR2 is FYNNEI. CDR3 length equals 14 residues. The CDR3: CASSFETSGLEQYF. The DNA of the CDR3 is TGTGCCAGCAGCTTCGAGACTAGCGGGCTCGAGCAGTACTTC.

This chain uses TRBV27 with TRBJ1-2, with D tentatively TRBD1 (6 bases). V lost 9 bases and J 7 bases, leaving 18 bases between the germline ends. The length of the CDR3 is 13 residues. Germline-derived CDR1 and CDR2 are MNHEY and SMNVEV (reference sequence). CDR3 coding DNA: TGTGCCAGTTGTTCTACAGGGAGAGGTGGCTACACCTTC. This gives the protein CASCSTGRGGYTF.

This clonotype appeared a few times. The V call is TRBV27, the J call TRBJ2-3, with D possibly matching TRBD2 (6 bases). CDR1 and CDR2 (germline): MNHEY, SMNVEV (reference sequence). This CDR3 has 16 residues. The V end lost 6 bases, the J end lost 10 bases, and 26 bases lay between the germline ends. CDR3 bases: TGTGCCAGCAGCCAGGCCTTCCGCGGGACTCCGGGGGCGCAGTATTTT. Encoded protein: CASSQAFRGTPGAQYF.

In regard to this clonotype: A read error may produce the germline difference seen at one junction end. The gene calls are TRBV6-6 and TRBJ2-3; D possibly corresponds to TRBD2 (5 bases). Germline CDR1 reads MNHNY; CDR2 reads SVGAGI (reference sequence). This CDR3 comprises 15 residues. DNA of the CDR3: TGTGCCTGCAGTTACTCGGGGAGTATCACAGATACGCAGTATTTT. Its protein is CACSYSGSITDTQYF.

J is TRBJ2-4 and V is TRBV20-1; 7 bases match TRBD2. The trim removed 2 bases at V and 13 bases at J, leaving 17 bases unmatched. The CDR3 is made up of 15 amino acids. Per germline, CDR1 DFQATT and CDR2 SNEGSKA (reference sequence). The CDR3 here is CSARTHSGQSGEQYF. CDR3 DNA: TGCAGTGCTAGAACACATAGCGGGCAGTCAGGAGAGCAGTACTTC.

The chain joins TRBV12-3 or TRBV12-4 to TRBJ2-3; a weak D match, TRBD2 (6 bases). The V gene lost 6 bases and the J gene lost 14 bases, with 18 bases spanning the gap. The CDR3 contains 12 residues. CDR3 loop: CASRPMEGAVYF. CDR3 coding DNA: TGTGCCAGCAGACCTATGGAGGGCGCAGTGTATTTT.

The chain uses TRBV7-2 and TRBJ1-2; D might be TRBD1 (6 bases). This CDR3 region has 15 residues. The germline V and J ends were trimmed by 3 bases and 1 base, with 12 bases remaining between them. CDR1 is SGHTA and CDR2 is FQGNSA in the germline V gene. In nucleotides, the CDR3 is TGTGCCAGCAGCTTCGGACAGACGATTAACTATGGCTACACCTTC. It translates to CASSFGQTINYGYTF.